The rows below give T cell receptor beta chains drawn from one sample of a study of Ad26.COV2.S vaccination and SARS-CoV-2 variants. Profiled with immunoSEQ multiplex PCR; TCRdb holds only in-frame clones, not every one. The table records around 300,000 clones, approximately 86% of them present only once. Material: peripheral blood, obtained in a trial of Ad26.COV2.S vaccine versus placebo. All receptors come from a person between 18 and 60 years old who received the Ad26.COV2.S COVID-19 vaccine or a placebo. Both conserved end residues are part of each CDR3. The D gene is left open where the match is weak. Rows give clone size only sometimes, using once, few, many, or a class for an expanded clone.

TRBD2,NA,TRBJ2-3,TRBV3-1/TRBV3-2,CASSTRTSGRRTDTQYF,TGTGCCAGCAGCACGAGGACTAGCGGGAGACGAACAGATACGCAGTATTTT
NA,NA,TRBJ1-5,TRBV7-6,CASSAEDSLSNQPQHF,TGTGCCAGCAGCGCCGAAGACAGCCTTAGCAATCAGCCCCAGCATTTT
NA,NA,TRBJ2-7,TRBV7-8,CASSPGSTYEQYF,TGTGCCAGCAGCCCCGGATCCACCTACGAGCAGTACTTC
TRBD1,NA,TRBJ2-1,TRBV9,CASSSSGTGGYNEQFF,TGTGCCAGCAGCTCTTCCGGGACAGGGGGTTACAATGAGCAGTTCTTC
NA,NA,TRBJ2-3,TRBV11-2,CASSLEDSYF,TGTGCCAGCAGCTTAGAGGACTCCTATTTT
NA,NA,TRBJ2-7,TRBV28,CASSLAAGTNYEQYF,TGTGCCAGCAGTTTAGCGGCGGGGACGAACTACGAGCAGTACTTC
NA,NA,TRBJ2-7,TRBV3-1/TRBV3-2,CASSQAASSYEQYF,TGTGCCAGCAGCCAAGCCGCTAGCTCCTACGAGCAGTACTTC
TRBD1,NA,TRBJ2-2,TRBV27,CASSLFWVQGPRTNTGELFF,TGTGCCAGCAGTTTGTTTTGGGTACAGGGGCCACGAACGAACACCGGGGAGCTGTTTTTT
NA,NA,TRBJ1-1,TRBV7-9,CASSQRQNTEAFF,TGTGCCAGCAGCCAAAGACAGAACACTGAAGCTTTCTTT
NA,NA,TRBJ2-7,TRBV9,CASSVAVRGNEQYF,TGTGCCAGCAGCGTAGCCGTCCGGGGAAACGAGCAGTACTTC
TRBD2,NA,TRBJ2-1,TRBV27,CASSSYSGGLYNEQFF,TGTGCCAGCAGTTCCTATAGCGGGGGCCTTTACAATGAGCAGTTCTTC
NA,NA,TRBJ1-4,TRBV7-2,CASSLGAGAGEKLFF,TGTGCCAGCAGCTTAGGAGCAGGGGCGGGTGAAAAACTGTTTTTT
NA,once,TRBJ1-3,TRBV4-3,CASSQSRPLSGNTIYF,TGCGCCAGCAGCCAAAGCCGGCCGCTCTCTGGAAACACCATATATTTT
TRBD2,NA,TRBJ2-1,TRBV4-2,CASSQGLAGPSYNEQFF,TGTGCCAGCAGCCAAGGGCTAGCGGGCCCCTCCTACAATGAGCAGTTCTTC
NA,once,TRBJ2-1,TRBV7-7,CASSTDSYNEQFF,TGTGCCAGCAGCACGGACTCTTACAATGAGCAGTTCTTC
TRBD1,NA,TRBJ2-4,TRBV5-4,CASSKSGGEAKNIQYF,TGTGCCAGCAGCAAATCAGGGGGCGAGGCCAAAAACATTCAGTACTTC
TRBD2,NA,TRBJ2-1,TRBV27,CASSSAYRLAVYNEQFF,TGTGCCAGCAGTTCCGCCTACCGACTAGCGGTGTACAATGAGCAGTTCTTC
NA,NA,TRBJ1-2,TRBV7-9,CASSLLQAGYTF,TGTGCCAGCAGCTTACTACAGGCGGGCTACACCTTC
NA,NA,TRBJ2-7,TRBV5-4,CASSLAPFLSEQYF,TGTGCCAGCAGCTTGGCGCCGTTCTTGTCCGAGCAGTACTTC
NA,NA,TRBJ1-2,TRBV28,CASSLGGYGYTF,TGTGCCAGCAGTTTAGGCGGCTATGGCTACACCTTC
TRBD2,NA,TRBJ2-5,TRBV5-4,CASRREGRETQYF,TGTGCCAGTCGGCGGGAGGGCCGTGAGACCCAGTACTTC
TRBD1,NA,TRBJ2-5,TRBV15,CATSTARGRETQYF,TGTGCCACCAGCACAGCCAGGGGGCGGGAGACCCAGTACTTC
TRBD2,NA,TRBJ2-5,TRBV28,CASSFNRWLAGETQYF,TGTGCCAGCAGTTTTAACCGGTGGCTAGCGGGGGAGACCCAGTACTTC
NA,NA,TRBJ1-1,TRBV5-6,CASSLALDVFTEAFF,TGTGCCAGCAGCTTGGCTCTGGACGTTTTCACTGAAGCTTTCTTT
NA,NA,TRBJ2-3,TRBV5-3,CARSLEGLIIDTQYF,TGTGCCAGAAGCTTGGAAGGACTCATCATCGATACGCAGTATTTT
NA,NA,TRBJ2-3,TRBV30,CAWSVRSLADTQYF,TGTGCCTGGAGTGTAAGGTCTCTTGCAGATACGCAGTATTTT
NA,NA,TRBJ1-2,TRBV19,CASSIGTESYGYTF,TGTGCCAGTAGTATAGGGACAGAAAGCTATGGCTACACCTTC
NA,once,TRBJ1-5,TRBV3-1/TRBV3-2,CASSQAGNQPQHF,TGTGCCAGCAGCCAAGCGGGCAATCAGCCCCAGCATTTT
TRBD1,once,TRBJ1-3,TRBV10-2,CARSGQGGGGNTIYF,TGCGCCCGCAGCGGACAGGGGGGAGGTGGAAACACCATATATTTT
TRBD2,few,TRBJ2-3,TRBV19,CASSTSGSEVDTQYF,TGTGCCAGTAGTACTAGCGGGAGTGAGGTAGATACGCAGTATTTT
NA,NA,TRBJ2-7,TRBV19,CASSIAVGDSYEQYF,TGTGCCAGTAGTATAGCGGTCGGGGACTCCTACGAGCAGTACTTC
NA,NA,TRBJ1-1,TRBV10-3,CAISEAPTGITEAFF,TGTGCCATCAGTGAGGCCCCCACAGGGATCACTGAAGCTTTCTTT
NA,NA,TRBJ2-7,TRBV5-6,CASSFGVTYEQYF,TGTGCCAGCAGCTTCGGGGTTACCTACGAGCAGTACTTC
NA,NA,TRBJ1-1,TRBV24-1,CATSNWGTEAFF,TGTGCCACCAGCAATTGGGGAACTGAAGCTTTCTTT
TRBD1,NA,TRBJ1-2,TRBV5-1,CASSPGQGATYTF,TGCGCCAGCAGCCCCGGACAGGGAGCAACCTACACCTTC
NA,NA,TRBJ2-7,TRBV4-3,CASSQDRDHPYEQYF,TGCGCCAGCAGCCAAGATCGGGACCACCCCTACGAGCAGTACTTC
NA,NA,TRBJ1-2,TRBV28,CASHGGGGHYGYTF,TGTGCCAGCCACGGTGGGGGGGGGCACTATGGCTACACCTTC
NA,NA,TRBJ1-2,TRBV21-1,CASSNWMDF,TGTGCCAGCAGCAATTGGATGGACTTC
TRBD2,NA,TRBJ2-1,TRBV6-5,CASRREGTYNEQFF,TGTGCCAGCCGCCGGGAGGGCACCTACAATGAGCAGTTCTTC